This TCR beta chain was sequenced during a study of blood T cells in healthy people across ages. For the study at large: Capture via template switching afforded approximately one barcoded beta molecule per two T cells.

Alongside a J-beta primer mix, a sample-barcoded 5' primer served in a second PCR lasting about 6 to 12 cycles. TCRdb independently ran MiXCR on the 5' RACE reads; one entry per CDR3 protein. The table lists some 930,000 distinct CDR3 sequences, about 28% of them singletons. The V and J ends lost 2 bases and 0 bases respectively, with 12 bases between them. The CDR3 sequence is 15 residues long. In germline, CDR1 is SGDLS, CDR2 YYNGEE. This clonotype was seen repeatedly, ten times or more. A clone one base away is much larger, so this may be a read error. In addition, the sample was reused for a study of T cells of mothers and their children.

Sequencing used blood. The chain carries TRBV9 and TRBJ2-7, with D possibly being TRBD2 (5 bases). This TCR derives from a woman aged 40 to 50 in good health. The CDR3 DNA sequence: TGTGCCAGCAGCGTGAGGGCAGCTCCCTCCTACGAGCAGTACTTC. It translates to CASSVRAAPSYEQYF.